This T cell receptor beta chain is drawn from a study of shared clonotypes between healthy human individuals. Study context: The study used three CD4 naive, three CD4 memory, two CD8 naive and one CD8 memory plate per donor.

Study results and caveats: Blood was the sole source, and tissue repertoires probably differ. Shared clonotypes: 4.5% to 6% naive CD4, roughly 3.5% naive CD8, about 2.5% memory CD4, over 0.3% memory CD8.

CD45RO-negative cells were positively selected for CCR7, leaving out terminally differentiated effector memory CD45RA+ cells. Concerning this clone: No antigen is known for it.

CDR1 and CDR2 from the germline V gene are LNHDA and SQIVND (reference sequence). The CDR3 contains 14 residues. Between the trimmed V and J ends, which lost 5 bases and 11 bases, there was a span of 21 bases. Produced via immunoSEQ multiplex PCR; TCRdb's table is partial and in-frame only. The sample shows about 2.2 million clones, around 95% of them seen only once. The sample consisted of naive CD8+ T cells from PBMCs. The V and J genes are TRBV19 and TRBJ1-1, with D perhaps TRBD1 (6 bases). This receptor was identified in a man aged 18 to 30 in good health. Some clones in this sample may be carry-over from other donors' samples. The CDR3 reads CASSANGGALEAFF. The CDR3 DNA is TGTGCCAGTAGTGCAAATGGGGGGGCCCTGGAGGCTTTCTTT. The full variable domain, in which reference TRBV19 and TRBJ1-1 provide the parts outside the CDR3, is DGGITQSPKYLFRKEGQNVTLSCEQNLNHDAMYWYRQDPGQGLRLIYYSQIVNDFQKGDIAEGYSVSREKKESFPLTVTSAQKNPTAFYLCASSANGGALEAFFGQGTRLTVV.